The next 13 T cell receptor beta chains were all read from a single sample in a study of Ad26.COV2.S vaccination and SARS-CoV-2 variants. Libraries were prepared by immunoSEQ multiplex PCR; TCRdb keeps only in-frame clonotypes and omits some of them. The data hold hundreds of thousands of clones, with around 87% observed a single time. Treatment specified: roughly 20 received Ad26.COV2.S at low or high dose, single or two shots; five or six received placebo; per-sample allocation not given. Day 63 following the first vaccine or placebo injection was when the samples were taken. The sample consisted of peripheral blood, taken in a trial of Ad26.COV2.S vaccine versus placebo. The receptor set was obtained from a person aged 18-65 years who received the Ad26.COV2.S COVID-19 vaccine or a placebo.

The rearrangement joins TRBV7-9 to TRBJ2-1; TRBD1 matches at 7 bases. This CDR3 has 13 residues. Trimming at V came to 4 bases and at J to 8 bases, leaving 5 bases not matched to a gene. The germline gives CDR1 SEHNR, CDR2 FQNEAQ (reference sequence). The CDR3 region has the DNA TGTGCCAGCAGCTCTTACAGGGGAGATGAGCAGTTCTTC. It yields the protein CASSSYRGDEQFF.

This sequence joins TRBV7-2 and TRBJ1-2, with D possibly matching TRBD1 (5 bases). Germline loops: CDR1 SGHTA, CDR2 FQGNSA. The CDR3 totals 17 residues. Deletions cut 5 bases from V and 5 bases from J, with 24 bases between. CDR3 bases: TGTGCCAGCAGCGTCCACGTAACAGGTGGAATAGGATATGGCTACACCTTC. It specifies CASSVHVTGGIGYGYTF.

CDR3 loop: CASSYATGPSGYTF. CDR3 bases: TGTGCCAGCAGTTACGCGACAGGGCCCAGTGGCTACACCTTC. The chain is built from TRBV6-6 and TRBJ1-2, with TRBD1 identical over 7 bases. From germline, CDR1 is MNHNY and CDR2 SVGAGI (reference sequence). V shed 2 bases, J shed 7 bases, and the junction held 7 bases outside the gene matches. CDR3 length: 14 amino acids.

The chain carries TRBV3-1 (or the pseudogene TRBV3-2) and TRBJ1-2, with 8 positions matching TRBD1. J was trimmed by 8 bases and V by 0 bases; bases with no gene match: 5. The CDR3 extends over 14 amino acids. Germline lookup yields CDR1 LGHDT and CDR2 YNNKEL (reference sequence). The chain's CDR3 is CASSQDWTGKGYTF. The CDR3 DNA reads TGTGCCAGCAGCCAAGATTGGACAGGGAAAGGCTACACCTTC.

V usage is TRBV7-6 and J usage is TRBJ1-1; no reliable D call. Germline V gene data show CDR1 as SGHVS and CDR2 as FNYEAQ. V was cut by 1 base and J by 1 base, with 10 bases left in between. The CDR3 runs 15 residues. The CDR3 DNA is TGTGCCAGCAGCTTAGGTGGAGGGCCGAACACTGAAGCTTTCTTT. Translated: CASSLGGGPNTEAFF.

The chain uses TRBV5-1 and TRBJ2-3; no reliable D call. Trimming removed 7 bases at V and 3 bases at J, with 18 bases between. The germline V gene has CDR1 SGHRS and CDR2 YFSETQ. There are 15 residues in the CDR3. The DNA for the CDR3 is TGCGCCAGCTCTATTCGACGTCCCGGGACAGATACGCAGTATTTT. It encodes CASSIRRPGTDTQYF.

The chain uses TRBV2 and TRBJ2-3, with 11 bases that match TRBD2. CDR3 length: 15 residues. Losses at the gene ends were 8 bases for V and 2 bases for J; bases not matched to a gene: 6. Germline loops: CDR1 SNHLY, CDR2 FYNNEI. CDR3 amino acids: CASPTSGGLTDTQYF. CDR3 sequence (DNA): TGTGCCAGCCCTACTAGCGGGGGCCTCACAGATACGCAGTATTTT. Full variable domain (remainder filled in from reference TRBV2 and TRBJ2-3): EPEVTQTPSHQVTQMGQEVILRCVPISNHLYFYWYRQILGQKVEFLVSFYNNEISEKSEIFDDQFSVERPDGSNFTLKIRSTKLEDSAMYFCASPTSGGLTDTQYFGPGTRLTVL.

The chain couples TRBV6-2 or TRBV6-3 to TRBJ2-7; a possible D gene is TRBD2 (6 bases). The CDR3 has 15 amino acids. V dropped 6 bases and J dropped 0 bases, with 15 bases sitting between them. Germline values: CDR1 MNHEY, CDR2 SVGEGT. In nucleotides, the CDR3 is TGTGCCAGCAGCCTCGCACTGCGGGGCTCCTACGAGCAGTACTTC. Protein: CASSLALRGSYEQYF.

This clone was observed a few times. V gene TRBV27 combines with J gene TRBJ2-2; D tentatively reads TRBD1 or TRBD2 (5 bases each). This CDR3 has 17 amino acids. Germline values: CDR1 MNHEY, CDR2 SMNVEV (reference sequence). Trimming took off 5 bases at V and 1 base at J, with 17 bases between the two ends. The chain's CDR3 is CASSLPWGRRNTGELFF. CDR3 nucleotide sequence: TGTGCCAGCAGTCTTCCCTGGGGGAGAAGGAACACCGGGGAGCTGTTTTTT.

The gene calls are TRBV5-1 and TRBJ2-3; D is perhaps TRBD2 (6 bases). CDR3 length: 15 amino acids. The V end was cut by 5 bases, the J end by 2 bases, with 15 bases between. Germline assignment: CDR1 SGHRS and CDR2 YFSETQ. This CDR3 reads CASRIVGGDTDTQYF. The CDR3 DNA sequence: TGCGCCAGCAGGATCGTCGGCGGGGACACAGATACGCAGTATTTT.

This chain connects TRBV18 to TRBJ2-3, with 9 bases that match TRBD1. The J segment lost 5 bases and the V segment lost 2 bases, leaving 5 bases of the junction unmatched. The CDR3 is 15 residues long. Germline loops: CDR1 KGHSH, CDR2 LQKENI. CDR3 nucleotides: TGTGCCAGCTCACCAAGGGGACAGGGAGGAGATACGCAGTATTTT. Protein product: CASSPRGQGGDTQYF.

V usage is TRBV2 and J usage is TRBJ1-2; no reliable D call. The CDR3 covers 14 residues. V lost 4 bases and J 7 bases, leaving 16 bases between the germline ends. Germline V gives CDR1 SNHLY, CDR2 FYNNEI. In DNA, the CDR3 is TGTGCCAGCAGTGTATTGCAGGTGTGGGGTGGCTACACCTTC. The encoded protein is CASSVLQVWGGYTF. Filled out from reference TRBV2 and TRBJ1-2, the complete variable domain reads EPEVTQTPSHQVTQMGQEVILRCVPISNHLYFYWYRQILGQKVEFLVSFYNNEISEKSEIFDDQFSVERPDGSNFTLKIRSTKLEDSAMYFCASSVLQVWGGYTFGSGTRLTVV.

V gene TRBV27 combines with J gene TRBJ2-7, with 11 bases identical to TRBD2. CDR1 and CDR2 from the germline V gene are MNHEY and SMNVEV (reference sequence). The CDR3 covers 14 residues. The V and J ends lost 3 bases and 5 bases, in that order; junction bases with no gene match: 3. CDR3 amino acids: CASSFGSGGDEQYF. The CDR3 DNA follows: TGTGCCAGCAGTTTTGGTAGCGGGGGGGACGAGCAGTACTTC.